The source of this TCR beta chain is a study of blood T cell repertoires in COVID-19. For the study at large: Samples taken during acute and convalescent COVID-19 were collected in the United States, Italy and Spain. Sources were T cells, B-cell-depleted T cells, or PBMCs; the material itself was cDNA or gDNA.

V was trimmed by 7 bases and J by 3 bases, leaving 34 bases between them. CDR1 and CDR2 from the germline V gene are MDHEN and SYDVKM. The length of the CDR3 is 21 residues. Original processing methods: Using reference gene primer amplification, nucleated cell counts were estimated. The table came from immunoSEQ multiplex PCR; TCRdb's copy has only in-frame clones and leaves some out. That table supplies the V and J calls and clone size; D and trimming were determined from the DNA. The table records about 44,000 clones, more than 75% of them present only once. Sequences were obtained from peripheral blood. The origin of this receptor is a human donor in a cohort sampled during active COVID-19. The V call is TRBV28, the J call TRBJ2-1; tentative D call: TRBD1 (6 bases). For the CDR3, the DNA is TGTGCCAGCACCTTCTCCCAGGGGTCCACTAGTTTAGGGTCCCTCTACAATGAGCAGTTCTTC. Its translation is CASTFSQGSTSLGSLYNEQFF.